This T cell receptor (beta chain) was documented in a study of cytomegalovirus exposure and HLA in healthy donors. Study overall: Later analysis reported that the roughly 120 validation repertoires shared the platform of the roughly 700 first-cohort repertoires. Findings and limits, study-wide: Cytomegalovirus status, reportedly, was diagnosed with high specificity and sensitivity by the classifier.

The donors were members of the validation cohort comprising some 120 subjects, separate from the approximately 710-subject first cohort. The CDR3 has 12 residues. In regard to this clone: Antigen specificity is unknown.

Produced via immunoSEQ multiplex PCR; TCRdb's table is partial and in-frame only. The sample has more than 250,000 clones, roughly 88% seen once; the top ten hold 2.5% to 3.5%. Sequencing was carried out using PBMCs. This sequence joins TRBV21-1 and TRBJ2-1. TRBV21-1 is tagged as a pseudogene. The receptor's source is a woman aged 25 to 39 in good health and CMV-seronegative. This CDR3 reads CASSKMDNEQFF. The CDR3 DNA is TGTGCCAGCAGCAAGATGGACAATGAGCAGTTCTTC.